This T cell receptor beta chain originates from a study of T cell responses to AZD1222 COVID-19 vaccine. For the study at large: Second doses that came at about 4 or about 12 weeks were put together. Study-level points and caveats: A rise in Spike-specific TCR breadth and depth followed two AZD1222 doses. Reportedly, close to half of spike-specific TCRs are directed against unmutated variant regions. Clonal diversity was possibly underestimated; the donors were predominantly white British and more often female.

Trimming removed 7 bases from V and 2 bases from J, with 9 bases in between. The germline V gene encodes CDR1 LNHDA and CDR2 SQIVND (reference sequence). The length of the CDR3 is 13 residues. The repertoire was sequenced with immunoSEQ multiplex PCR; TCRdb's copy has only in-frame clones and lacks some. The repertoire holds around 170,000 clones, with roughly 93% as singletons. Note on this clone: What it recognizes is unknown.

This chain links TRBV19 with TRBJ1-3; D is unclear. This receptor was identified in an adult in good health. The source material was peripheral blood, sampled on day 0 of AZD1222 vaccination. This chain's CDR3 is CASIEGPGNTIYF. The CDR3 DNA reads TGTGCCAGTATTGAGGGCCCTGGAAACACCATATATTTT.